The rows below give T cell receptor beta chains drawn from one sample of a study of blood T cell repertoires in COVID-19. Only in-frame clones appear in the TCRdb table, and some are missing; sequencing was by immunoSEQ multiplex PCR. The sample holds some 260,000 clones; approximately 90% are singletons and the top ten take approximately 2%. Source material: PBMCs or T cells enriched from blood (not recorded which). The receptors here all came from a woman aged 18-29 years who had recovered from COVID-19. Both conserved end residues are part of each CDR3. D genes are given only for firm matches. Expanded clones get a size class; other rows say once, few or many, or leave the size out.

-,TRBV7-7,-,TRBJ1-1,CASSLAPGTEAFF,TGTGCTAGCAGCTTAGCGCCGGGTACCGAAGCTTTCTTT
TRBD1,TRBV5-1,-,TRBJ2-2,CASSLAQGALTGELFF,TGCGCCAGCAGCTTGGCCCAGGGGGCGCTCACCGGGGAGCTGTTTTTT
-,TRBV11-1,-,TRBJ2-2,CASSLIPSENTGELFF,TGTGCCAGCAGCTTAATTCCTAGCGAGAACACCGGGGAGCTGTTTTTT
TRBD2,TRBV5-1,-,TRBJ2-2,CASSFRLAENTGELFF,TGCGCCAGCAGCTTCCGACTAGCGGAGAACACCGGGGAGCTGTTTTTT
TRBD1,TRBV6-5,-,TRBJ1-1,CASSLLGQGEAFF,TGTGCCAGCAGCCTCCTGGGACAGGGGGAAGCTTTCTTT
-,TRBV7-6,-,TRBJ2-7,CASSLSGSRPDYEQYF,TGTGCCAGCAGCTTATCGGGTTCGAGGCCCGACTACGAGCAGTACTTC
TRBD1,TRBV5-4,-,TRBJ1-5,CASSLAGGDQPQHF,TGTGCCAGCAGCTTGGCAGGGGGCGATCAGCCCCAGCATTTT
TRBD1,TRBV27,-,TRBJ1-6,CASSLGTGAVAGNSPLHF,TGTGCCAGCAGTTTAGGGACAGGGGCGGTTGCGGGTAATTCACCCCTCCACTTT
-,TRBV3-1/TRBV3-2,-,TRBJ2-3,CASSPRAGSAEAVGDTQYF,TGTGCCAGCAGCCCCCGTGCGGGTAGCGCGGAAGCTGTGGGAGATACGCAGTATTTT
-,TRBV6-5,-,TRBJ1-2,CASSHRQLYGYTF,TGTGCCAGCAGCCACAGACAGCTATATGGCTACACCTTC
-,TRBV5-1,-,TRBJ2-3,CASSPRQDPDTQYF,TGCGCCAGCTCACCAAGACAAGATCCAGATACGCAGTATTTT
TRBD1,TRBV19,once,TRBJ1-4,CASRAGTGGIAEKLFF,TGTGCCAGTAGGGCCGGGACAGGGGGTATTGCTGAAAAACTGTTTTTT
-,TRBV18,-,TRBJ2-5,CASSPTGKETQYF,TGTGCCAGCTCACCTACAGGGAAGGAGACCCAGTACTTC
TRBD1,TRBV6-2/TRBV6-3,-,TRBJ1-4,CASSPGTGGEKLFF,TGTGCCAGCAGTCCCGGGACAGGGGGCGAGAAACTGTTTTTT
TRBD2,TRBV20-1,-,TRBJ2-3,CSASPGTSNGWADTQYF,TGCAGTGCTAGTCCCGGGACTAGCAATGGATGGGCAGATACGCAGTATTTT
TRBD2,TRBV7-2,-,TRBJ2-1,CASSPLGTSGGHEQFF,TGTGCCAGCAGCCCCCTGGGAACTAGCGGTGGTCATGAGCAGTTCTTC
TRBD1,TRBV19,once,TRBJ2-7,CASSITGAYEQYF,TGTGCCAGTAGTATAACAGGGGCCTACGAGCAGTACTTC
TRBD2,TRBV10-3,-,TRBJ2-3,CAISEGGRGQTQYF,TGTGCCATCAGTGAAGGCGGGAGAGGGCAGACGCAGTATTTT
TRBD2,TRBV4-2,once,TRBJ2-3,CASSQDRRAGERTDTQYF,TGTGCCAGCAGCCAAGATCGACGAGCGGGGGAACGCACAGATACGCAGTATTTT
-,TRBV7-2,-,TRBJ1-2,CASSLVSGEGGYTF,TGTGCCAGCAGCTTAGTTTCCGGGGAGGGTGGCTACACCTTC
-,TRBV18,-,TRBJ1-2,CASSPSGVQFHKYTF,TGTGCCAGCTCACCCTCCGGGGTACAATTTCACAAATACACCTTC
TRBD2,TRBV9,-,TRBJ2-1,CASSLSGIPNEQFF,TGTGCCAGCAGCCTCAGCGGGATCCCTAATGAGCAGTTCTTC
TRBD2,TRBV10-3,-,TRBJ2-2,CAISGSSGRSGELFF,TGTGCCATCAGTGGGTCTAGCGGGAGATCCGGGGAGCTGTTTTTT
TRBD1,TRBV7-9,-,TRBJ1-1,CASSYPDRVTEAFF,TGTGCCAGCAGCTACCCAGACAGGGTAACTGAAGCTTTCTTT
-,TRBV29-1,-,TRBJ1-1,CSVDGRRGAFF,TGCAGCGTTGACGGCAGGAGGGGAGCTTTCTTT
-,TRBV3-1/TRBV3-2,-,TRBJ2-5,CASSVLLGTQYF,TGTGCCAGCAGCGTGCTTCTCGGTACTCAGTACTTC